This TCR beta chain appears in the sequencing data of a study of human T cells and chemical hapten exposure (dated by TCRdb to the early 2020s). About the study as a whole: For sensitization, 2% DPC in acetone was applied to a 2 cm by 2 cm area of upper inner arm skin. Libraries were pooled for sequencing, and variation in per-sample TCR yields was attributed mainly to small differences in library volumes within the pool. Patch testing was performed on the upper back with Finn chambers containing 0.01% DPC, and the patch tests were scored after 6 days according to International Contact Dermatitis Research Group standards. Peripheral blood TCR repertoire changes were tracked in vivo in alopecia patients during primary and secondary sensitization to the hapten diphenylcyclopropenone (DPC). The patient cohort, mostly female, included alopecia areata with under or over 50% scalp involvement, alopecia totalis and alopecia universalis. Patient blood was sampled pre-sensitization (week 0) and at 2, 6 and about 24 weeks after DPC sensitization. Approximately 30 alopecia patients provided blood for TCR sequencing at one to four time points (pre-sensitization, 2, 6 and 24 weeks). Patients additionally received weekly therapeutic DPC doses to the scalp throughout the roughly 24-week study period.

The CDR3 has 18 amino acids, counting the end cysteine and phenylalanine. The only DNA kept is the CDR3, 54 bases in frame from the first base. V trim: 4 bases; J trim: 6 bases; unmatched bases: 18. Study-level results and caveats: Significantly more large CDR3 similarity clusters were formed by expanded TCRs than by pre-sensitization or healthy control sets, consistent with antigen-driven responses. The number of TCRs above 1 in 1000 frequency did not change with DPC sensitization; there was no evidence of global repertoire structure alterations. All patients had alopecia, a presumed autoimmune disease, so their immune response might differ from that of healthy individuals. The number of PT1 expanded TCRs positively correlated with patch test score, significant at thresholds 8, 16 and 32 but not 4. Repeated subsampling changed both the strength of the expansion versus patch-test correlation and the threshold at which that correlation became significant.

Libraries were prepared through RACE. Sequencing used a NextSeq 500. During library preparation, unique molecular identifiers were attached to individual cDNA molecules so that TCRs could be counted in a quantitative, reproducible way. Each blood RNA sample was used to sequence both TCR alpha and TCR beta chains. The study's own analysis went as follows. A median of about 87,000 TCRs per sample was observed, with a range of roughly 23,224 to 700,000. V, J and CDR3 annotation of the TCR reads was carried out using the Decombinator software suite. Every sample was subsampled to the same number of TCRs (28,000) for the PS versus PT1 abundance plots. TCRs were defined as expanded if absent before sensitization and observed at least eight times at the 2-week time point. TCRdb handled the public reads itself, with Q25 trimming in fastp and clone calling in MiXCR, and kept productive beta chains. Each CDR3 protein gets just one entry, which takes the most common genes and DNA from the rows behind it. The V and J calls come from TCRdb's annotation, not from the publication. The sample data list 360,000 or so distinct CDR3 sequences, and over 6% of these were observed just once. Of the sample, around 5.8% is held by the ten largest clones.

The sample's time point label, decoded: patch test 2, 6 weeks after DPC sensitization. According to the study, the label for this sample's treatment or condition signals: therapeutic diphenylcyclopropenone sensitization with weekly scalp DPC. Blood at each patch-test visit was drawn before the patch test was applied. To be eligible, patients had to be aged 18 to 70, diagnosed with alopecia and judged suitable for DPC therapy, while pregnant patients were excluded. Total RNA was extracted from unfractionated whole blood that had been collected in Tempus Blood RNA tubes. Ten or more counts support this clonotype. Its recognized antigen is unknown. One base away there is no much larger clone; base qualities are not given.

The TCR was taken from a woman younger than 30 with alopecia areata. Some clones in this sample may be carry-over from other donors' samples. Rearrangement joined TRBV12-3 or TRBV12-4 to TRBJ1-2, and TRBD1 aligns with 9 junction nucleotides. The sample consisted of whole blood, taken in connection with sensitization to the hapten diphenylcyclopropenone (DPC). Here is the DNA: TGTGCCAGCAGTTCGTCACCGGGACAGGGTGTCGTTGGTCATGGCTACACCTTC. Its protein reads: CASSSSPGQGVVGHGYTF.